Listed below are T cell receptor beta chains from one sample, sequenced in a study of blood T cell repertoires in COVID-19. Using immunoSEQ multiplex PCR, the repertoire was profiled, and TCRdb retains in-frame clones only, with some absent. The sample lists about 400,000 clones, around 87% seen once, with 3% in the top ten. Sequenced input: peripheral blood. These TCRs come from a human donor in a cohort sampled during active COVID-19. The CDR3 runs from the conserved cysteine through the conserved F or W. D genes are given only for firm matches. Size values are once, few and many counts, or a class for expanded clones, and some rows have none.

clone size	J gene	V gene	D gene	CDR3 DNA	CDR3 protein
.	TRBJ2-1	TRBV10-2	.	TGCGCCAGCAGCCCGGACTCGAGCTCCTACAATGAGCAGTTCTTC	CASSPDSSSYNEQFF
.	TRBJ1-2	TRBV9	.	TGTGCCAGCAGCGTAGTGGACAGCACTGAAGGCTACACCTTC	CASSVVDSTEGYTF
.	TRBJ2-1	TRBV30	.	TGTGCCTTCCAGGGCTATGAGCAGTTCTTC	CAFQGYEQFF
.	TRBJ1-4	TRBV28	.	TGTGCCAGCAGTCCCCTAGGCGGGGAGGAAAAACTGTTTTTT	CASSPLGGEEKLFF
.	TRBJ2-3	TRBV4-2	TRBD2	TGTGCCAGCAGCCCCCAAGGGGTCCCCGGGACTAGCGGCACAGATACGCAGTATTTT	CASSPQGVPGTSGTDTQYF
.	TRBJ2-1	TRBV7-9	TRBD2	TGTGCCAGCAGCTTAGCATGGACTAGCGGGGGTTTGCTGTTCTTC	CASSLAWTSGGLLFF
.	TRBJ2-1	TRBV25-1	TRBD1	TGTGCCAGCAGTGAATCCCCTCGACAGGGAGTCTCCTACAATGAGCAGTTCTTC	CASSESPRQGVSYNEQFF
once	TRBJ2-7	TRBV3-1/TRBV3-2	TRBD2	TGTGCCAGCAGCCAAGGGCTAGCGGGAGCGACCTACGAGCAGTACTTC	CASSQGLAGATYEQYF
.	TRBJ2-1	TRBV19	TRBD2	TGTGCCAGTTCGACTAGCGGGACCTACAATGAGCAGTTCTTC	CASSTSGTYNEQFF
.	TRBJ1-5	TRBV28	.	TGTGCCAGCAGTTTCCGGGGGGCTAGCAATCAGCCCCAGCATTTT	CASSFRGASNQPQHF
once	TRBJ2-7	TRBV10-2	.	TGCGCCAGCAGTGAGCCGGAAACAGGGACGGTCTCCTACGAGCAGTACTTC	CASSEPETGTVSYEQYF
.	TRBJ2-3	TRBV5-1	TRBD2	TGCGCCAGCAGCTTGGAGGCTAGCGGGGGGGTGGATACGCAGTATTTT	CASSLEASGGVDTQYF
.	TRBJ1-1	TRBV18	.	TGTGCCAGCTCACCACCGATGGCCACTGAAGCTTTCTTT	CASSPPMATEAFF
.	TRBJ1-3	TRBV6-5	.	TGTGCCAGCAGCCGGGGGACCGGCGGAGGAAACACCATATATTTT	CASSRGTGGGNTIYF
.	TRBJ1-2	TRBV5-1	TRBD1	TGCGCCAGCAGCCCGACGTCGGACAGGGTTGTTTACGGCTACACCTTC	CASSPTSDRVVYGYTF
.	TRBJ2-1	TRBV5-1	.	TGCGCCAGCACCCTGATGGGCAGTCGTACCTACAATGAGCAGTTCTTC	CASTLMGSRTYNEQFF
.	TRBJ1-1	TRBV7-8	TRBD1	TGTGCCAGCAGCTTACAGGGACAGGGATTCTACATGAACACTGAAGCTTTCTTT	CASSLQGQGFYMNTEAFF
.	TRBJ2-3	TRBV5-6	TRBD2	TGTGCCAGCAGCTCTAGCGGCCCTTGGACAGATACGCAGTATTTT	CASSSSGPWTDTQYF
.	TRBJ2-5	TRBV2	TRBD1	TGTGCCAGCAGGGACAGGGGCCACGAGACCCAGTACTTC	CASRDRGHETQYF
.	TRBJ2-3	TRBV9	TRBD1	TGTGCCAGCAGCTGGACAGGGGGAGATACGCAGTATTTT	CASSWTGGDTQYF
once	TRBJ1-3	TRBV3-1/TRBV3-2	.	TGTGCCAGCAGCCAAGATCGGGTAGCGGGAAACACCATATATTTT	CASSQDRVAGNTIYF
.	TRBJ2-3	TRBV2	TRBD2	TGTGCCAGCAGTGCGCTAGCGGGAGGTAGCACAGATACGCAGTATTTT	CASSALAGGSTDTQYF
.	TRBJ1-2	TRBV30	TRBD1	TGTGCCTGGAGTGTATTTAGGGACAGGGGAGACTATGGCTACACCTTC	CAWSVFRDRGDYGYTF
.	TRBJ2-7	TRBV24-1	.	TGTGCCACCAGTGACCCAAACTCCTACGAGCAGTACTTC	CATSDPNSYEQYF
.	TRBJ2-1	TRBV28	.	TGTGCCAGCAGTTTCGGACAGCTTAACAATGAGCAGTTCTTC	CASSFGQLNNEQFF